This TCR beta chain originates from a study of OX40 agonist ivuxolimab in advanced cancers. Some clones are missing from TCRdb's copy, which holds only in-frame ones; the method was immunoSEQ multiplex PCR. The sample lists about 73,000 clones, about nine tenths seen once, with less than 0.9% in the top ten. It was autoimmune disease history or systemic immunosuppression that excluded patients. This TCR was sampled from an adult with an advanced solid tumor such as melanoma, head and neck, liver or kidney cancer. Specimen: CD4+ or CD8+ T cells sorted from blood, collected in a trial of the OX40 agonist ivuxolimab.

CDR3 sequence reads: CASTQVGGTQPQHF. In DNA, the CDR3 is TGTGCCAGTACCCAAGTGGGGGGAACTCAGCCCCAGCATTTT. The chain uses TRBV19 and TRBJ1-5; weak D call: TRBD1 (5 bases). V gave up 7 bases and J gave up 6 bases, with 16 bases separating them. This CDR3 is built from 14 residues. Germline loops: CDR1 LNHDA, CDR2 SQIVND (reference sequence).